The 17 T cell receptor beta chains listed next were all sequenced from one sample in a study of shared clonotypes between healthy human individuals (dated by TCRdb to about 2020). Library preparation used the immunoSEQ multiplex PCR assay. Entries here come from immuneACCESS through TCRdb and include only in-frame sequences with V and J called. Some clones fail to appear in such tables; in the studies checked, an unresolved V gene covers under half of the shortfall, and the cause of the remainder is unknown. Across this sample there are about 1 million clones, with 75% to 80% seen only once. About 0.52% of the sample belongs to the ten largest clones. The sample consisted of memory CD4+ T cells from PBMCs. This specimen's cell subset or site label, per the study, means: CD45RA-negative fraction. The source of these receptors is a man between 18 and 35 years old in good health. Some clones in this sample may be carry-over from other donors' samples.

This clone has a handful of counts. V gene TRBV6-6 combines with J gene TRBJ1-1, with D possibly being TRBD1 (5 bases). Trimming shortened V by 8 bases and J by 3 bases, and 13 bases separated the two germline ends. Germline V gene data show CDR1 as MNHNY and CDR2 as SVGAGI (reference sequence). This CDR3 is built from 13 residues. The DNA of the CDR3 is TGTGCCAGCTCCGCGGAGGGGTACACTGAAGCTTTCTTT. The encoded protein is CASSAEGYTEAFF.

This sequence joins TRBV7-9 and TRBJ2-2; 7 bases agree with TRBD2. With 3 bases clipped from V and 5 bases from J, the junction kept 9 bases outside the gene matches. Germline values: CDR1 SEHNR, CDR2 FQNEAQ (reference sequence). The CDR3 extends over 16 amino acids. CDR3 sequence reads: CASSFGASGLTGELFF. The DNA of the CDR3 is TGTGCCAGCAGCTTTGGGGCTAGCGGACTGACCGGGGAGCTGTTTTTT.

The chain employs TRBV28 and TRBJ2-6; 7 nucleotides line up with TRBD1. CDR1 is MDHEN, CDR2 SYDVKM, per germline. Losses at the gene ends were 6 bases for V and 0 bases for J; bases not matched to a gene: 2. CDR3 length: 15 amino acids. The CDR3 coding sequence is TGTGCCAGCAGGACAGGGAGCTCTGGGGCCAACGTCCTGACTTTC. This gives the protein CASRTGSSGANVLTF. Full variable domain (missing parts from reference TRBV28 and TRBJ2-6): DVKVTQSSRYLVKRTGEKVFLECVQDMDHENMFWYRQDPGLGLRLIYFSYDVKMKEKGDIPEGYSVSREKKERFSLILESASTNQTSMYLCASRTGSSGANVLTFGAGSRLTVL.

This chain joins TRBV1 and TRBJ1-5. TRBV1 is recorded as a pseudogene. This CDR3 spans 14 amino acids. The CDR3 DNA reads as TGCACCAGCAGGGATTCGAGGGGCAATCAGCCCCAGCATTTT. This gives the protein CTSRDSRGNQPQHF.

In its sample, this clone was seen a few times. CDR3 DNA: TGTGCCAGCAGTTCTCCCATACGGGAAAACATTCAGTACTTC. As protein: CASSSPIRENIQYF. The chain uses TRBV6-5 and TRBJ2-4; D not certain. Trimming pared 4 bases from V and 5 bases from J, leaving 12 bases between. This CDR3 has 14 residues. CDR1 MNHEY and CDR2 SVGAGI come from the germline V gene.

The sample holds a few counts of this clone. The chain is built from TRBV27 and TRBJ2-7, with a tentative D call TRBD1 (5 bases). Between the trimmed V and J ends, which lost 2 bases and 3 bases, there was a span of 14 bases. This CDR3 has 15 amino acids. Germline CDR1 is MNHEY and CDR2 is SMNVEV (reference sequence). The CDR3 is CASSLGPQGRYEQYF. The CDR3 nucleotides read TGTGCCAGCAGTTTAGGCCCCCAGGGTCGCTACGAGCAGTACTTC.

This clone has more than one count but fewer than ten. The chain combines TRBV2 with TRBJ1-2; 10 bases are shared with TRBD1. Germline V gene lookup returns CDR1 SNHLY and CDR2 FYNNEI. Trimming took 6 bases from V and 1 from J; bases not matched to a gene: 2. The CDR3 has 14 residues. The CDR3 nucleotides read TGTGCCAGCAGGACAGGGGGCGTTAACTATGGCTACACCTTC. Translated, it gives CASRTGGVNYGYTF.

V and J are TRBV6-5 and TRBJ1-2; no definite D call. Germline V gene sequence: CDR1 MNHEY, CDR2 SVGAGI. The CDR3 length is 13 residues. Trimming pared 6 bases from V and 9 bases from J, leaving 17 bases between. The CDR3 is CASSPQRPVSYTF. The CDR3 DNA reads as TGTGCCAGCAGCCCACAGCGTCCTGTGAGCTACACCTTC.

As for this clone: Within the sample, other DNA sequences also encode this same CDR3. This sequence joins TRBV11-2 and TRBJ2-1; maybe TRBD2 (7 bases). V dropped 0 bases and J dropped 2 bases, with 8 bases sitting between them. The germline V gene has CDR1 SGHAT and CDR2 FQNNGV. This CDR3 spans 15 amino acids. The CDR3 here is CASSLEGGPYNEQFF. The CDR3, as DNA: TGTGCCAGCAGCTTAGAGGGGGGGCCCTACAATGAGCAGTTCTTC.

Note on this clone: The same CDR3 is also encoded by other DNA sequences in this sample. The rearrangement links TRBV18 to TRBJ1-5; perhaps TRBD1 as D (5 bases). From germline, CDR1 is KGHSH and CDR2 LQKENI. Trimming stripped 0 bases from V and 7 bases from J, with 13 bases between. CDR3 length: 15 amino acids. Here the CDR3 DNA reads TGTGCCAGCTCACCACCGGTAGGGGCAGGGCAGCCCCAGCATTTT. Residues: CASSPPVGAGQPQHF.

As for this clone: Other DNA sequences in this sample translate to the same CDR3. The CDR3 nucleotides are TGTGCCAGCAGTCGCCTAGCGGGGGACTACAATGAGCAGTTCTTC. This sequence encodes CASSRLAGDYNEQFF. This chain joins TRBV7-3 and TRBJ2-1, with 10 bases identical to TRBD2. Trimming took 6 bases from V and 3 from J; bases not matched to a gene: 5. The CDR3 spans 15 residues. The germline CDR1 and CDR2 sequences are SGHTA and FQGTGA.

This chain links TRBV30 with TRBJ1-3; D is possibly TRBD1 (5 bases). The CDR3 sequence is 14 residues long. V dropped 1 base and J dropped 0 bases, with 7 bases sitting between them. Per germline, CDR1 GTSNPN and CDR2 SVGIG (reference sequence). CDR3 nucleotides: TGTGCCTGGAGTGAAGGGGCCTCTGGAAACACCATATATTTT. Residues: CAWSEGASGNTIYF. The variable domain in full, completed from reference TRBV30 and TRBJ1-3, reads SQTIHQWPATLVQPVGSPLSLECTVEGTSNPNLYWYRQAAGRGLQLLFYSVGIGQISSEVPQNLSASRPQDRQFILSSKKLLLSDSGFYLCAWSEGASGNTIYFGEGSWLTVV.

This clone was detected a few times. This sequence joins TRBV28 and TRBJ2-7; D might be TRBD2 (6 bases). V was clipped by 5 bases and J by 2 bases, with 28 bases between them. Germline V gives CDR1 MDHEN, CDR2 SYDVKM. The CDR3 is made up of 19 amino acids. The chain's CDR3 is CASSAPRYFQQEGTYEQYF. CDR3 bases: TGTGCCAGCAGTGCCCCAAGGTATTTTCAACAGGAGGGGACCTACGAGCAGTACTTC.

This chain links TRBV7-9 with TRBJ1-5; no firm D call. The CDR3 runs 12 residues. Trimming pared 4 bases from V and 6 bases from J, leaving 7 bases between. Germline V gene sequence: CDR1 SEHNR, CDR2 FQNEAQ (reference sequence). The CDR3 is CASSSNIQPQHF. The CDR3 coding sequence is TGTGCCAGCAGCTCTAATATTCAGCCCCAGCATTTT.

A word on this clone: The same CDR3 can be traced to other DNA sequences in this sample. The rearrangement uses TRBV5-4 and TRBJ1-3; TRBD1 matches 10 bases. With V trimmed by 0 bases and J by 4 bases, 4 bases remained unmatched. This CDR3 has 16 residues. CDR1 is SGHNT and CDR2 is YYREEE in the germline V gene (reference sequence). CDR3 sequence reads: CASSLAGTGAGNTIYF. DNA for the CDR3: TGTGCCAGCAGCTTGGCTGGGACAGGGGCAGGAAACACCATATATTTT.

To note about this clone: This sample includes further DNA sequences coding for the same CDR3. The chain links TRBV7-9 to TRBJ2-3; D is ambiguous. The CDR3 is 12 amino acids. Trimming took 3 bases from V and 6 from J, leaving 7 bases between them. Germline loops: CDR1 SEHNR, CDR2 FQNEAQ (reference sequence). The DNA for the CDR3 is TGTGCCAGCAGCTTTTCTGCCGATACGCAGTATTTT. As protein: CASSFSADTQYF. The whole variable domain, filled in from reference TRBV7-9 and TRBJ2-3, reads DTGVSQNPRHKITKRGQNVTFRCDPISEHNRLYWYRQTLGQGPEFLTYFQNEAQLEKSRLLSDRFSAERPKGSFSTLEIQRTEQGDSAMYLCASSFSADTQYFGPGTRLTVL.

This sequence joins TRBV15 and TRBJ2-2; no clear D. The ends were cut back, 5 bases at V and 0 bases at J, with 7 bases in the middle. The CDR3 length is 14 residues. Germline V gene sequence: CDR1 LNHNV, CDR2 YYDKDF (reference sequence). The DNA for the CDR3 is TGTGCCACCAGCGTAACAGCGAACACCGGGGAGCTGTTTTTT. Translating it yields CATSVTANTGELFF.